This T cell receptor (beta chain) was retrieved from a study of tumor-infiltrating lymphocytes in primary liver carcinoma. Overall study: The patients, men and women alike, were aged 30 to 69 years.

Study findings and constraints: Tumor region pairs shared more overlap than did tumor-adjacent and tumor-blood pairs.

The germline CDR1 and CDR2 sequences are SQVTM and ANQGSEA. CDR3 length: 11 residues. Details on this clonotype: No antigen is known for it. The junction differs from germline at one of its ends, possibly a read error.

Between roughly 20 and 33 mg of unsorted bulk tissue served as the source from which RNA and DNA were co-extracted. Patients in the cohort were treatment-naive and living with chronic HBV infection. Total RNA amounting to around 540 ng was the source from which TCR beta cDNA was made with a constant-region primer. Three nested multiplex PCR rounds of slightly modified ARM-PCR generated TCR beta libraries. A C-beta reverse primer was combined with TRBV1-TRBV30 forward primers in the first two PCR rounds, and each round had about 10 cycles. TCRdb recomputed calls from the multiplex PCR reads with MiXCR, one row per CDR3 protein. The sample lists under 110,000 distinct CDR3 sequences; 65% to 75% were seen once.

V is TRBV29-1 and J is TRBJ2-1; D gene uncertain. This sequence originates from an older woman with primary liver carcinoma and hepatitis B virus infection. Sequenced: liver tumor tissue from sampling region 2. Subset: tumor region T2, inferior pole. CDR3 loop: CCVTTNRIQFF. The DNA of the CDR3 is TGCTGCGTAACAACAAACCGGATCCAGTTCTTC.